The 27 T cell receptor beta chains below come from one sample, sequenced in a study of blood T cell repertoires in COVID-19. TCRdb keeps only in-frame clones here, not all; method: immunoSEQ multiplex PCR. The table has around 160,000 clones, 80% seen once; the top ten hold 10% to 15%. Input material: peripheral blood. The origin of the receptors is a man between 60 and 75 years old with active or convalescent COVID-19.

The V call is TRBV6-5, the J call TRBJ2-5; 15 bases align to TRBD2. V trimming: 4 bases; J trimming: 2 bases; junction bases outside the gene matches: 2. The length of the CDR3 is 16 residues. Per germline, CDR1 MNHEY and CDR2 SVGAGI. CDR3 amino acids: CASSSGLAGGQETQYF. The CDR3 DNA sequence: TGTGCCAGCAGTTCGGGACTAGCGGGAGGACAAGAGACCCAGTACTTC.

J is TRBJ1-3 and V is TRBV4-1; D is uncertain. CDR1 is MGHRA and CDR2 is YSYEKL in the germline V gene. The CDR3 sequence is 15 residues long. V was trimmed by 0 bases and J by 0 bases, leaving 6 bases between them. CDR3 nucleotide sequence: TGCGCCAGCAGCCAAGAAGCAGGCTCTGGAAACACCATATATTTT. It is translated as CASSQEAGSGNTIYF.

The chain is built from TRBV6-5 and TRBJ1-1; D is possibly TRBD1 (5 bases). The CDR3 consists of 15 residues. Trimming left V 7 bases short and J 5 bases short, with 20 bases between. Germline CDR1 is MNHEY and CDR2 is SVGAGI. CDR3 coding DNA: TGTGCCAGCACCCCGAGAAGGGGTGGGGTAACTGAAGCTTTCTTT. As protein: CASTPRRGGVTEAFF.

This clone showed up many times. The chain links TRBV28 to TRBJ2-3, with D possibly matching TRBD2 (6 bases). Per the germline V gene, CDR1 is MDHEN and CDR2 is SYDVKM. The CDR3 has 15 amino acids. The V end lost 6 bases, the J end lost 4 bases, and 17 bases lay between the germline ends. The CDR3 spells CASSHLREWADTQYF. The DNA of the CDR3 is TGTGCCAGCAGCCACCTACGGGAGTGGGCAGATACGCAGTATTTT.

In DNA form, the CDR3 reads TGTGCCAGCGGCCTTTTAGCGGTTAGCACAGATACGCAGTATTTT. Its translation is CASGLLAVSTDTQYF. The rearrangement joins TRBV2 to TRBJ2-3, with TRBD2 as a possible D gene (6 bases). Germline V gene lookup returns CDR1 SNHLY and CDR2 FYNNEI. This CDR3 has 15 residues. V was clipped by 8 bases and J by 0 bases, with 15 bases between them.

The chain links TRBV24-1 to TRBJ2-1; tentative D call: TRBD1 (5 bases). Per germline, CDR1 KGHDR and CDR2 SFDVKD. V was trimmed by 5 bases and J by 8 bases, leaving 18 bases between them. The CDR3 covers 15 residues. For the CDR3, the DNA is TGTGCCACCAGTGCTTCCTCAGACGTAGGGGATGAGCAGTTCTTC. Its protein product is CATSASSDVGDEQFF.

The rearrangement joins TRBV2 to TRBJ2-1, with TRBD2 matching over 10 bases. V lost 10 bases and J lost 1; bases outside the gene matches: 7. CDR3 length: 15 amino acids. Germline CDR1 and CDR2: SNHLY and FYNNEI. The DNA of the CDR3 is TGTGCCACCCCCCGGACTAGCGGTTCCTACAATGAGCAGTTCTTC. This gives the protein CATPRTSGSYNEQFF.

V gene TRBV19 combines with J gene TRBJ1-5; possible D gene TRBD1, 5 bases. There are 13 residues in the CDR3. Germline CDR1 LNHDA, CDR2 SQIVND (reference sequence). V lost 5 bases and J lost 3, with 8 bases in between. CDR3 region: CASSSGLNQPQHF. The CDR3 region has the DNA TGTGCCAGTAGTTCAGGGCTCAATCAGCCCCAGCATTTT.

In DNA, the CDR3 is TGTGCCAGCAGTTACCTGGCAGGGCGCTATGGCTACACCTTC. Residues: CASSYLAGRYGYTF. The chain couples TRBV6-6 to TRBJ1-2; TRBD1 is a possible D gene (5 bases). Germline V CDR1 and CDR2: MNHNY, SVGAGI (reference sequence). V shed 2 bases and J shed 4 bases, with 11 bases lying between them. There are 14 residues in the CDR3.

J is TRBJ1-6 and V is TRBV18; 8 nucleotides agree with TRBD1. Germline V gene sequence: CDR1 KGHSH, CDR2 LQKENI. J gave up 8 bases and V 3 bases, and 6 bases lay outside the gene matches. The CDR3 length is 15 residues. The DNA of the CDR3 is TGTGCCAGCTCACCGGCCGGGACAGGAGATTCACCCCTCCACTTT. Its translation is CASSPAGTGDSPLHF.

This clone appeared once. The rearrangement uses TRBV6-5 and TRBJ2-7, with 10 nucleotides matching TRBD1. The CDR3 runs 14 residues. Trimming removed 4 bases from V and 2 bases from J; junction bases left unmatched: 2. Germline assignment: CDR1 MNHEY and CDR2 SVGAGI. The CDR3 protein is CASSWDRGAYEQYF. The CDR3 DNA is TGTGCCAGCAGTTGGGACAGGGGTGCCTACGAGCAGTACTTC.

The chain carries TRBV5-4 and TRBJ1-2, with TRBD1 as a possible D gene (5 bases). The CDR3 has 15 residues. V was pared by 3 bases and J by 2 bases, with 14 bases between. Germline values: CDR1 SGHNT, CDR2 YYREEE (reference sequence). In DNA form, the CDR3 reads TGTGCCAGCAGCTCGGGGGTGGAGGGGAACTATGGCTACACCTTC. Translated, it gives CASSSGVEGNYGYTF.

The rearrangement links TRBV7-9 to TRBJ1-1, with D perhaps matching TRBD1 (5 bases). Germline V gene lookup returns CDR1 SEHNR and CDR2 FQNEAQ (reference sequence). This CDR3 has 15 residues. The V gene lost 5 bases and the J gene lost 5 bases, with 18 bases spanning the gap. DNA of the CDR3: TGTGCCAGCAGCGGGGCACGAGGGACTTATACTGAAGCTTTCTTT. Amino acids: CASSGARGTYTEAFF.

The chain is built from TRBV28 and TRBJ1-1, with D possibly matching TRBD1 (6 bases). The V gene's germline CDR1 is MDHEN and CDR2 SYDVKM. V was clipped by 6 bases and J by 5 bases, with 13 bases between them. The CDR3 loop spans 13 amino acids. CDR3 nucleotide sequence: TGTGCCAGCAGGTTACAGGGTAATACTGAAGCTTTCTTT. It specifies CASRLQGNTEAFF.

The genes are TRBV7-9 and TRBJ2-3; 9 positions match TRBD2. This CDR3 spans 12 amino acids. The V gene end was trimmed by 6 bases and the J gene end by 5 bases; junction bases not matched to a gene: 0. Germline V gives CDR1 SEHNR, CDR2 FQNEAQ (reference sequence). The CDR3 DNA reads TGTGCCAGCAGGACTAGCGGAGATACGCAGTATTTT. It specifies CASRTSGDTQYF.

This chain uses TRBV28 with TRBJ2-7; 13 bases are shared with TRBD2. V shed 8 bases and J 5 bases; nucleotides not matched to a gene: 9. Per the germline V gene, CDR1 is MDHEN and CDR2 is SYDVKM. This CDR3 has 15 residues. The CDR3 sequence: CASPPPGTSGDEQYF. The CDR3 DNA reads as TGTGCCAGCCCTCCCCCAGGGACTAGCGGGGACGAGCAGTACTTC.

This clone appeared once. The rearrangement uses TRBV5-8 and TRBJ1-1; perhaps TRBD1 as D (5 bases). CDR1 SGHTS and CDR2 YDEGEE come from the germline V gene. There are 13 residues in the CDR3. The V and J ends lost 0 bases and 8 bases respectively, with 11 bases between them. The CDR3 coding sequence is TGTGCCAGCAGCTTGGCCGGGAGGGGCGAAGCTTTCTTT. It specifies CASSLAGRGEAFF.

The chain has TRBV27 and TRBJ2-1, with TRBD1 as a possible D gene (6 bases). Germline lookup yields CDR1 MNHEY and CDR2 SMNVEV (reference sequence). CDR3 length: 17 residues. Trimming stripped 11 bases from V and 0 bases from J, with 23 bases between. CDR3 sequence: CAAASRGPLSSYNEQFF. The CDR3 DNA is TGTGCCGCGGCCAGCAGGGGACCCCTTAGCTCCTACAATGAGCAGTTCTTC.

V usage is TRBV27 and J usage is TRBJ2-7; 8 nucleotides match TRBD1. The length of the CDR3 is 12 residues. Germline CDR1 is MNHEY and CDR2 is SMNVEV (reference sequence). Trimming at V came to 4 bases and at J to 6 bases, leaving 2 bases not matched to a gene. The CDR3 protein is CASSSTGAEQYF. CDR3 in DNA: TGTGCCAGCAGTTCGACAGGGGCCGAGCAGTACTTC.

The chain recombines TRBV6-6 with TRBJ1-3; unclear D gene. CDR3 size: 15 residues. Trimming left V 6 bases short and J 2 bases short, with 14 bases between. The germline V gene has CDR1 MNHNY and CDR2 SVGAGI (reference sequence). As DNA, the CDR3 is TGTGCCAGCAGCCGGACTCTCGGCCCTGGAAACACCATATATTTT. Encoded protein: CASSRTLGPGNTIYF.

This chain links TRBV2 with TRBJ1-5, with TRBD1 identical over 7 bases. The CDR3 consists of 12 residues. The germline CDR1 and CDR2 sequences are SNHLY and FYNNEI. V was pared by 8 bases and J by 4 bases, with 2 bases of the junction left unmatched. The CDR3 region is CASEGQNQPQHF. CDR3 bases: TGTGCCAGCGAGGGACAGAATCAGCCCCAGCATTTT.

This clone has only a few counts. The V gene is TRBV7-8, the J gene TRBJ2-2, with D possibly matching TRBD1 (5 bases). The V gene's germline CDR1 is SGHVS and CDR2 FQNEAQ. The CDR3 extends over 13 amino acids. Deletions cut 5 bases from V and 2 bases from J, with 6 bases between. CDR3 sequence: CASSGANTGELFF. CDR3 in DNA: TGTGCCAGCAGCGGGGCTAACACCGGGGAGCTGTTTTTT.

The rearrangement uses TRBV15 and TRBJ1-6; D not resolved. The CDR3 runs 17 residues. Germline CDR1 and CDR2: LNHNV and YYDKDF (reference sequence). Trimming stripped 0 bases from V and 6 bases from J, with 15 bases between. The CDR3 DNA sequence: TGTGCCACCAGCAGAGATGAATGGAGAACATTTAATTCACCCCTCCACTTT. As protein: CATSRDEWRTFNSPLHF.

The chain joins TRBV2 to TRBJ1-2; 7 bases line up with TRBD1. V lost 1 base and J lost 0; bases outside the gene matches: 8. The CDR3 length is 17 residues. Germline assignment: CDR1 SNHLY and CDR2 FYNNEI. The CDR3 bases are TGTGCCAGCAGTGAAGGGACAGGAGGAATCTCTAACTATGGCTACACCTTC. Translation: CASSEGTGGISNYGYTF.

The chain employs TRBV30 and TRBJ2-5, with unresolved D. V was clipped by 2 bases and J by 4 bases, with 11 bases between them. This CDR3 is built from 13 residues. CDR1 is GTSNPN, CDR2 SVGIG, per germline (reference sequence). Here the CDR3 DNA reads TGTGCCTGGAGTACGAGGAAGAGAGAGACCCAGTACTTC. Protein product: CAWSTRKRETQYF.

J is TRBJ2-3 and V is TRBV6-6, with TRBD2 matching 8 bases. The CDR3 has 13 residues. Trimming at V came to 2 bases and at J to 7 bases, leaving 2 bases not matched to a gene. Looked up from germline, CDR1 is MNHNY and CDR2 is SVGAGI (reference sequence). In nucleotides, the CDR3 is TGTGCCAGCAGTTACCGCGGGAGGAATACGCAGTATTTT. Translating it yields CASSYRGRNTQYF.

The chain employs TRBV15 and TRBJ2-5; 8 bases agree with TRBD1. There are 15 residues in the CDR3. V gave up 1 base and J gave up 5 bases; unmatched junction bases: 6. Per the germline V gene, CDR1 is LNHNV and CDR2 is YYDKDF (reference sequence). The CDR3 DNA reads as TGTGCCACCAGCAGAGCTACAGGGGGAGGTGAGACCCAGTACTTC. Its protein is CATSRATGGGETQYF.